This T cell receptor (beta chain) originates from a study of blood T cell repertoires in COVID-19. Study-level information: The origin of the acute and convalescent COVID-19 samples was the United States, Italy and Spain. T cells, B-cell-depleted T cells, or PBMCs supplied cDNA or gDNA.

Authors' analysis steps: Amplification of reference gene primers provided the estimated nucleated cell counts. Here immunoSEQ multiplex PCR was the method, and the copy in TCRdb shows in-frame clones only, minus some. That table is the source of V, J and clone size, and D and trimming were worked out from the DNA. The sample consists of about 110,000 clones, around 75% of them appearing once. Germline V lookup: CDR1 SGHVS, CDR2 FNYEAQ. V was trimmed by 5 bases and J by 6 bases, leaving 10 bases between them. There are 13 residues in the CDR3. The clonotype comes from a human donor with acute or convalescent COVID-19. The donor label of this sample is uncertain. The chain couples TRBV7-6 to TRBJ2-2; D is perhaps TRBD2 (6 bases). The sample consisted of peripheral blood. The CDR3 here is CASSRLVPGELFF. CDR3 in DNA: TGTGCCAGCAGCAGACTAGTTCCCGGGGAGCTGTTTTTT.